This entry is about one T cell receptor (beta chain). Trimming removed 7 bases at V and 0 bases at J, with 10 bases between. The CDR3 has 14 residues. Germline values: CDR1 SQVTM, CDR2 ANQGSEA. TCRdb's table, derived via immunoSEQ multiplex PCR, lists solely in-frame clones and lacks some. This sample has 30,000 to 35,000 clones; 90% occur once, and the top ten carry under 15%. The data were obtained in a study of T cell changes during pregnancy in multiple sclerosis. The specimen was CD8+ T cells from peripheral blood mononuclear cells, collected in the first trimester of pregnancy. The TCR comes from a female donor with multiple sclerosis, enrolled in a pregnancy study. V and J are TRBV29-1 and TRBJ2-6; D may be TRBD2 (6 bases). DNA for the CDR3: TGCAGCGCGTTCGGGAGCTCTGGGGCCAACGTCCTGACTTTC. As protein: CSAFGSSGANVLTF.